What follows are 14 T cell receptor beta chains derived from one specimen sequenced in a study of cytomegalovirus exposure and HLA in healthy donors. The PCR had 60 Vbeta and 13 Jbeta primers. The method was immunoSEQ multiplex PCR; TCRdb's version includes in-frame clones alone and lacks a portion of them. This table holds 100,000 to 150,000 clones, more than 65% found once. Specimen: PBMCs. The origin of the receptors is a woman aged 55-69 years in good health and CMV-seropositive.

This chain links TRBV5-8 with TRBJ2-1, with 11 nucleotides matching TRBD2. Germline-derived CDR1 and CDR2 are SGHTS and YDEGEE. The CDR3 loop spans 15 amino acids. After removal of 2 bases from V and 10 bases from J, the junction contained 8 bases not matched to a gene. CDR3 coding DNA: TGTGCCAGCAGCTTTAGCGGGAGGGCCCTGATAGAGCAGTTCTTC. Residues: CASSFSGRALIEQFF.

The rearrangement uses TRBV27 and TRBJ1-1, with 11 bases matching TRBD1. This CDR3 contains 17 residues. The germline CDR1 and CDR2 sequences are MNHEY and SMNVEV (reference sequence). V was clipped by 6 bases and J by 0 bases; unmatched bases: 9. The CDR3 loop is CASRSWGQGELNTEAFF. The CDR3 bases are TGTGCCAGCAGATCTTGGGGACAGGGGGAGCTGAACACTGAAGCTTTCTTT.

The chain employs TRBV19 and TRBJ2-4, with D unclear. This CDR3 has 13 amino acids. V lost 6 bases to trimming and J lost 6 bases, with 12 bases between them. The germline V gene encodes CDR1 LNHDA and CDR2 SQIVND (reference sequence). This CDR3 is CASSHRALNIQYF. For the CDR3, the DNA is TGTGCCAGTAGCCACAGAGCCCTAAACATTCAGTACTTC.

The chain employs TRBV5-8 and TRBJ1-2; no definite D call. The CDR3 contains 9 residues. Trimming took 9 bases from V and 7 from J, leaving 7 bases between them. The germline gives CDR1 SGHTS, CDR2 YDEGEE. The CDR3 DNA reads TGTGCCACGGAGGGTGGCTACACCTTC. Translation gives CATEGGYTF. Full variable domain (rest looked up from reference TRBV5-8 and TRBJ1-2): EAGVTQSPTHLIKTRGQQATLRCSPISGHTSVYWYQQALGLGLQFLLWYDEGEERNRGNFPPRFSGRQFPNYSSELNVNALELEDSALYLCATEGGYTFGSGTRLTVV.

This sequence joins TRBV13 and TRBJ2-4, with D unclear. The CDR3 loop spans 14 amino acids. Germline V gene data show CDR1 as PRHDT and CDR2 as FYEKMQ (reference sequence). The V end lost 2 bases, the J end lost 0 bases, and 5 bases lay between the germline ends. The CDR3 DNA follows: TGTGCCAGCAGCTTATACTTAGCCAAAAACATTCAGTACTTC. This gives the protein CASSLYLAKNIQYF.

This chain uses TRBV7-9 with TRBJ2-4, with D tentatively TRBD1 (5 bases). CDR3 size: 19 residues. The V and J ends lost 5 bases and 0 bases respectively, with 23 bases between them. Germline lookup yields CDR1 SEHNR and CDR2 FQNEAQ (reference sequence). CDR3 coding DNA: TGTGCCAGCAGCCCTCTGGGGCAGGCCCGAACCTTAGCCAAAAACATTCAGTACTTC. It encodes CASSPLGQARTLAKNIQYF.

The CDR3 loop is CASSLGFVGEQFF. The CDR3 region has the DNA TGTGCCAGCAGCTTGGGGTTCGTGGGCGAGCAGTTCTTC. The V call is TRBV5-6, the J call TRBJ2-1; D is unclear. Germline V lookup: CDR1 SGHDT, CDR2 YYEEEE. Trimming took 0 bases from V and 10 from J, leaving 11 bases between them. The CDR3 consists of 13 residues. The variable domain in full, completed from reference TRBV5-6 and TRBJ2-1, reads DAGVTQSPTHLIKTRGQQVTLRCSPKSGHDTVSWYQQALGQGPQFIFQYYEEEERQRGNFPDRFSGHQFPNYSSELNVNALLLGDSALYLCASSLGFVGEQFFGPGTRLTVL.

J is TRBJ2-1 and V is TRBV4-2, with 10 bases fitting TRBD1. Germline loops: CDR1 LGHNA, CDR2 YNFKEQ. The CDR3 is 16 amino acids. The V and J ends lost 1 base and 6 bases, in that order; junction bases with no gene match: 6. This CDR3 reads CASSQASGQGTNEQFF. As DNA, the CDR3 is TGTGCCAGCAGCCAAGCTTCGGGACAGGGGACCAATGAGCAGTTCTTC.

V gene TRBV6-1 combines with J gene TRBJ1-1; the match to TRBD1 covers 8 bases. The germline V gene encodes CDR1 MNHNS and CDR2 SASEGT. The CDR3 covers 15 residues. After removal of 6 bases from V and 2 bases from J, the junction contained 8 bases not matched to a gene. The CDR3 DNA reads as TGTGCCAGCAGCGACAGGGGTGGGGTCAACACTGAAGCTTTCTTT. Encoded protein: CASSDRGGVNTEAFF.

This sequence joins TRBV19 and TRBJ2-7; D might be TRBD2 (5 bases). Germline values: CDR1 LNHDA, CDR2 SQIVND (reference sequence). V lost 0 bases and J lost 7, with 16 bases in between. The CDR3 has 15 residues. The CDR3 is CASSIDRHSTGEQYF. Written as DNA, the CDR3 is TGTGCCAGTAGTATAGATCGGCATTCAACGGGGGAGCAGTACTTC.

The chain joins TRBV7-9 to TRBJ2-5; no clear D gene. Germline V gene data show CDR1 as SEHNR and CDR2 as FQNEAQ (reference sequence). This CDR3 is built from 11 residues. V was pared by 5 bases and J by 5 bases, with 6 bases between. DNA of the CDR3: TGTGCCAGCAGCCCCCGGGAGACCCAGTACTTC. Translated: CASSPRETQYF. The whole variable domain, remainder taken from reference TRBV7-9 and TRBJ2-5, is DTGVSQNPRHKITKRGQNVTFRCDPISEHNRLYWYRQTLGQGPEFLTYFQNEAQLEKSRLLSDRFSAERPKGSFSTLEIQRTEQGDSAMYLCASSPRETQYFGPGTRLLVL.

The chain employs TRBV29-1 and TRBJ2-2; TRBD1 might be the D (5 bases). Germline V gives CDR1 SQVTM, CDR2 ANQGSEA. This CDR3 is built from 14 residues. V lost 7 bases, J lost 0 bases, and 12 bases lay in between. The CDR3 loop reads CSGTDISNTGELFF. The CDR3 DNA sequence: TGCAGCGGGACGGACATTTCGAACACCGGGGAGCTGTTTTTT.

This clone was recorded once. This rearrangement joins TRBV4-2 to TRBJ2-5, with TRBD2 matching over 8 bases. After removal of 0 bases from V and 5 bases from J, the junction contained 11 bases not matched to a gene. From germline, CDR1 is LGHNA and CDR2 YNFKEQ. This CDR3 has 17 residues. The CDR3 loop reads CASSQEVRGSGGETQYF. CDR3 nucleotides: TGTGCCAGCAGCCAAGAAGTCCGGGGTTCGGGGGGGGAGACCCAGTACTTC.

The chain has TRBV5-1 and TRBJ1-6; the match to TRBD1 covers 9 bases. In germline, CDR1 is SGHRS, CDR2 YFSETQ. V lost 4 bases to trimming and J lost 5 bases; unmatched junction nucleotides: 7. The CDR3 runs 16 residues. Here the CDR3 DNA reads TGCGCCAGCAGCCGCCGGACAGGGGTAGATAATTCACCCCTCCACTTT. Its translation: CASSRRTGVDNSPLHF.